One and the same sample provided the 25 T cell receptor beta chains below, sequenced in a study of CD8 T cells in Susac syndrome. Random hexamers primed reverse transcription of about 0.45 to 1 ug RNA. TCRdb ran MiXCR on the immunoSEQ multiplex PCR reads and lists one entry per CDR3 protein. Of approximately 200,000 distinct CDR3 sequences listed, around 95% are singletons. The sample was CD4+ T cells from PBMCs. The receptors were gathered from a human donor with multiple sclerosis.

V and J are TRBV7-2 and TRBJ2-5; maybe TRBD2 (7 bases). The CDR3 spans 15 residues. Trimming took off 6 bases at V and 0 bases at J, with 14 bases between the two ends. Looked up from germline, CDR1 is SGHTA and CDR2 is FQGNSA. The CDR3 is CASSLTGTNQETQYF. The CDR3 bases are TGTGCCAGCAGTCTAACAGGGACTAACCAAGAGACCCAGTACTTC.

This chain connects TRBV9 to TRBJ2-1; 15 bases fit TRBD2. V shed 3 bases and J 10 bases; nucleotides not matched to a gene: 5. The CDR3 length is 15 residues. CDR1 is SGDLS, CDR2 YYNGEE, per germline. Here the CDR3 DNA reads TGTGCCAGCAGCGGCGGACTAGCGGGGGGGCCCGAGCAGTTCTTC. As protein: CASSGGLAGGPEQFF.

The V call is TRBV29-1, the J call TRBJ1-5; D gene unclear. This CDR3 has 14 amino acids. V dropped 4 bases and J dropped 2 bases, with 12 bases sitting between them. From germline, CDR1 is SQVTM and CDR2 ANQGSEA. The CDR3 region has the DNA TGCAGCGTTGGGTCCCTGGATGGCAATCAGCCCCAGCATTTT. Protein sequence: CSVGSLDGNQPQHF.

This sequence joins TRBV5-1 and TRBJ2-4; D uncertain. V was cut by 5 bases and J by 5 bases, with 5 bases left in between. This CDR3 has 11 amino acids. Germline values: CDR1 SGHRS, CDR2 YFSETQ. As DNA, the CDR3 is TGCGCCAGCAGGGCAGAAAACATTCAGTACTTC. It yields the protein CASRAENIQYF.

This clonotype came up once. The chain is built from TRBV30 and TRBJ1-1, with D tentatively TRBD1 (5 bases). The germline CDR1 and CDR2 sequences are GTSNPN and SVGIG (reference sequence). The CDR3 spans 14 residues. V was shortened by 2 bases and J by 4 bases, with 14 bases between the two germline ends. In DNA, the CDR3 is TGTGCCTGGAGTATAACCCTTCAGGGCACTGAAGCTTTCTTT. It specifies CAWSITLQGTEAFF.

The chain uses TRBV25-1 and TRBJ2-7; no reliable D call. The germline V gene encodes CDR1 MGHDK and CDR2 SYGVNS. There are 12 residues in the CDR3. Trimming removed 3 bases at V and 10 bases at J, with 13 bases between. CDR3 in amino acids: CASSDGLGKQYV. The DNA for the CDR3 is TGTGCCAGCAGTGATGGGTTGGGCAAACAGTACGTC.

This clonotype was detected once. The V gene is TRBV6-5, the J gene TRBJ1-3, with D perhaps TRBD1 (5 bases). The germline CDR1 and CDR2 sequences are MNHEY and SVGAGI. Trimming left V 8 bases short and J 8 bases short, with 13 bases between. The CDR3 contains 12 residues. The CDR3 loop is CASSRDVDTIYF. CDR3 nucleotides: TGTGCCAGCTCACGGGACGTTGACACCATATATTTT.

This chain connects TRBV20-1 to TRBJ2-2; tentative D call: TRBD1 (5 bases). Trimming took 0 bases from V and 7 from J, leaving 12 bases between them. This CDR3 is built from 14 residues. The germline gives CDR1 DFQATT, CDR2 SNEGSKA (reference sequence). The CDR3 here is CSAREQGHNGELFF. CDR3 bases: TGCAGTGCTAGAGAACAAGGACATAACGGGGAGCTGTTTTTT.

The chain has TRBV29-1 and TRBJ2-1; TRBD1 matches 7 bases. Germline values: CDR1 SQVTM, CDR2 ANQGSEA. V shed 4 bases and J 5 bases; nucleotides not matched to a gene: 5. The CDR3 extends over 13 amino acids. The CDR3 DNA reads TGCAGCGTTGGAGACAGGGCCCACAATGAGCAGTTCTTC. It encodes CSVGDRAHNEQFF.

This chain links TRBV27 with TRBJ2-6; tentatively, D is TRBD1 (5 bases). The germline gives CDR1 MNHEY, CDR2 SMNVEV (reference sequence). This CDR3 region has 16 residues. The V and J ends lost 3 bases and 1 base respectively, with 10 bases between them. The chain's CDR3 is CASSFFGASGANVLTF. The CDR3 DNA reads TGTGCCAGCAGTTTTTTTGGGGCTTCTGGGGCCAACGTCCTGACTTTC.

To note about this clonotype: No DNA is shown, since the ends of the CDR3 on it are uncertain; the CDR3 is the one TCRdb lists. CDR3 protein: CGVNTEGAHYGCTF. The chain carries TRBV29-1 and TRBJ1-2; the table calls TRBD1, which could not be checked here. CDR1 SQVTM and CDR2 ANQGSEA come from the germline V gene. Inclusive of both ends, the CDR3 amounts to 14 amino acids.

This chain links TRBV30 with TRBJ1-5; 7 nucleotides match TRBD1. The V gene's germline CDR1 is GTSNPN and CDR2 SVGIG (reference sequence). The ends lost 3 bases at V and 7 bases at J; junction bases unmatched: 6. The CDR3 has 13 amino acids. CDR3 in amino acids: CAWSDRDGQPQHF. CDR3 sequence (DNA): TGTGCCTGGAGCGACAGGGACGGGCAGCCCCAGCATTTT.

As for this clonotype: Relative to the germline gene, one junction end is altered; a read error may explain this. The chain links TRBV7-7 to TRBJ2-3, with D perhaps TRBD2 (5 bases). The CDR3 loop spans 15 amino acids. In germline, CDR1 is SSHAT, CDR2 FNYEAQ (reference sequence). CDR3 nucleotides: TGTGCTAGCAGCTTAGCGCCGGACTCCGGGGATACGCAGTATTTT. Its translation is CASSLAPDSGDTQYF.

This chain joins TRBV30 and TRBJ2-5; TRBD2 is a possible D gene (6 bases). V gave up 4 bases and J gave up 5 bases, with 11 bases separating them. The CDR3 contains 12 residues. The germline gives CDR1 GTSNPN, CDR2 SVGIG (reference sequence). CDR3 residues: CAWKGSGETQYF. For the CDR3, the DNA is TGTGCCTGGAAGGGCAGCGGGGAGACCCAGTACTTC.

The rearrangement uses TRBV15 and TRBJ2-1; D possibly matches TRBD1 or TRBD2 (6 bases each). The CDR3 covers 14 residues. Germline V gene sequence: CDR1 LNHNV, CDR2 YYDKDF (reference sequence). With 11 bases removed from V and 8 bases from J, the gap between germline ends came to 22 bases. The CDR3 sequence: CAPRGRHRVHEQFF. DNA for the CDR3: TGTGCCCCACGTGGGAGGCACAGGGTGCATGAGCAGTTCTTC.

V gene TRBV3-1 combines with J gene TRBJ1-2; 8 positions agree with TRBD1. J gave up 3 bases and V 1 base, and 4 bases lay outside the gene matches. This CDR3 spans 15 amino acids. The germline gives CDR1 LGHDT, CDR2 YNNKEL (reference sequence). As DNA, the CDR3 is TGTGCCAGCAGCCAAGCAGGGGGCGAGGACTATGGCTACACCTTC. Protein product: CASSQAGGEDYGYTF.

J is TRBJ2-2 and V is TRBV9; 10 bases map to TRBD1. Germline lookup yields CDR1 SGDLS and CDR2 YYNGEE. The CDR3 is 18 residues long. The ends lost 0 bases at V and 4 bases at J; junction bases unmatched: 9. CDR3 DNA sequence: TGTGCCAGCAGCGTAGGTTCCGGACAGGGGGAAATCACCGGGGAGCTGTTTTTT. The encoded protein is CASSVGSGQGEITGELFF.

J is TRBJ2-5 and V is TRBV5-1, with 9 bases lining up with TRBD2. J lost 5 bases, V lost 4 bases, and 0 bases had no gene match. The germline V gene has CDR1 SGHRS and CDR2 YFSETQ. This CDR3 has 12 residues. CDR3 in DNA: TGCGCCAGCAGCACTAGCGGGGAGACCCAGTACTTC. Translated, it gives CASSTSGETQYF. Using reference TRBV5-1 and TRBJ2-5 for the parts outside the CDR3, the full variable domain is KAGVTQTPRYLIKTRGQQVTLSCSPISGHRSVSWYQQTPGQGLQFLFEYFSETQRNKGNFPGRFSGRQFSNSRSEMNVSTLELGDSALYLCASSTSGETQYFGPGTRLLVL.

CDR3 sequence (DNA): TGCAGTGCACCTCAAAGGACCACTAGCTCCTACAATGAGCAGTTCTTC. Amino acid sequence: CSAPQRTTSSYNEQFF. The V gene is TRBV20-1, the J gene TRBJ2-1; a possible D gene is TRBD2 (5 bases). The V and J ends lost 6 bases and 0 bases respectively, with 18 bases between them. The CDR3 is made up of 16 amino acids. Germline V lookup: CDR1 DFQATT, CDR2 SNEGSKA (reference sequence).

The chain joins TRBV29-1 to TRBJ2-5; D possibly matches TRBD1 or TRBD2 (6 bases each). The germline V and J ends were trimmed by 0 bases and 9 bases, with 17 bases remaining between them. CDR3 size: 14 residues. Germline CDR1 and CDR2: SQVTM and ANQGSEA. The CDR3 nucleotides read TGCAGCGTTGAAGATGGGGGGCTCCCAGGGGCCCAGTACTTC. Translated: CSVEDGGLPGAQYF.

This rearrangement joins TRBV3-1 to TRBJ2-5, with D perhaps being TRBD1 or TRBD2 (5 bases each). The CDR3 totals 17 residues. Trimming cost V 4 bases and J 2 bases, with 20 bases left between them. Per germline, CDR1 LGHDT and CDR2 YNNKEL (reference sequence). This chain's CDR3 is CASSPPRMGPLQETQYF. The CDR3 DNA sequence: TGTGCCAGCAGCCCTCCCCGGATGGGACCTCTGCAAGAGACCCAGTACTTC.

V gene TRBV27 combines with J gene TRBJ1-2; weak D call: TRBD1 (5 bases). Germline V gene lookup returns CDR1 MNHEY and CDR2 SMNVEV (reference sequence). The CDR3 totals 12 residues. Trimming stripped 7 bases from V and 4 bases from J, with 10 bases between. The CDR3 nucleotides read TGTGCCAGCACGCGGGACGGCTATGGCTACACCTTC. This sequence encodes CASTRDGYGYTF.

The gene calls are TRBV20-1 and TRBJ1-3; D not certain. The CDR3 covers 14 residues. Deletions cut 3 bases from V and 2 bases from J, with 11 bases between. Germline CDR1 and CDR2: DFQATT and SNEGSKA (reference sequence). The CDR3 sequence is CSASGASPGNTIYF. DNA of the CDR3: TGCAGTGCTAGTGGTGCATCCCCTGGAAACACCATATATTTT.

This clonotype has a single count. The V and J genes are TRBV20-1 and TRBJ1-4; D is perhaps TRBD1 (5 bases). The CDR3 length is 15 residues. Germline-derived CDR1 and CDR2 are DFQATT and SNEGSKA (reference sequence). Trimming cost V 3 bases and J 7 bases, with 18 bases left between them. CDR3 protein: CSASVPRGGGEKLFF. Here the CDR3 DNA reads TGCAGTGCTAGCGTCCCGAGGGGAGGTGGTGAAAAACTGTTTTTT.

The gene calls are TRBV4-2 and TRBJ1-6; TRBD1 might be the D (6 bases). With 0 bases removed from V and 9 bases from J, the gap between germline ends came to 15 bases. CDR1 LGHNA and CDR2 YNFKEQ come from the germline V gene. This CDR3 has 16 amino acids. The CDR3 coding sequence is TGTGCCAGCAGCCAAGAGAGGGGGATGGAGAGTTCACCCCTCCACTTT. This translates into CASSQERGMESSPLHF.